Each of the 2 T cell receptor beta chains below was sequenced from the same sample in a study of response to subunit inactivated influenza vaccine. TCRdb reprocessed the RT-PCR reads with MiXCR, giving one entry per CDR3 protein. The sample shows a few hundred thousand distinct CDR3 sequences, approximately 15% of them seen only once. Material: PBMCs from blood, obtained 11 to 12 days after vaccination. These receptors all come from a middle-aged man who received an inactivated influenza vaccine.

This clonotype was counted ten times or more. The chain uses TRBV20-1 and TRBJ2-2; 10 bases are a match to TRBD2. The CDR3 has 16 amino acids. The ends lost 3 bases at V and 7 bases at J; junction bases unmatched: 11. CDR1 and CDR2 (germline): DFQATT, SNEGSKA (reference sequence). The CDR3 DNA is TGCAGTGCTAGGAGTACAGCGGGAGGGCATCACGGGGAGCTGTTTTTT. Residues: CSARSTAGGHHGELFF.

This clonotype turned up a few times. This sequence joins TRBV5-1 and TRBJ2-1, with D perhaps TRBD2 (6 bases). This CDR3 contains 15 residues. V shed 0 bases and J shed 7 bases, with 14 bases lying between them. CDR1 and CDR2 from the germline V gene are SGHRS and YFSETQ. The DNA for the CDR3 is TGCGCCAGCAGCTTGGGGCCCCTAGGAGGGAATGAGCAGTTCTTC. Residues: CASSLGPLGGNEQFF.